The clone carrying this T cell receptor beta chain was observed a handful of times. Time point defined: persistent/refractory GD, antithyroid drugs over 5 years with positive TRAb. Scientists built the TCR library using RNA that was extracted from PBMCs. Libraries of TCR beta came from iRepertoire HTBI primers plus Arm-PCR of CDR3 regions. In the study's own analysis: Sequenced samples collectively carried under 75 TRBV and approximately 15 TRBJ segments. TCRdb called the multiplex PCR reads again in MiXCR, with one record for every CDR3 protein. What appears here as the V and J calls and clone size reflects TCRdb's work, not the paper's. The sample comprises around 510,000 distinct CDR3 sequences, less than 25% of which are singletons, and 7.8% rests with the top ten. The sample is drawn from a study of regulatory T cells in long-lasting Graves disease. Overall study context: The study counted Graves' disease as persistent given over 5 years of antithyroid drugs and positive TSH receptor antibodies.

The TCR comes from a female donor with Graves disease. Here the sequenced sample was peripheral blood mononuclear cells (PBMCs), taken when the disease was refractory, from a patient treated with antithyroid drugs.

The CDR3 sequence: CASSSPGLAGGREEQFF. The CDR3 DNA reads as TGTGCCAGCAGCTCTCCGGGACTAGCGGGAGGGCGAGAGGAGCAGTTCTTC. This rearrangement joins TRBV7-9 to TRBJ2-1, with TRBD2 matching 16 bases. The CDR3 sequence is 17 residues long. Trimming removed 4 bases from V and 10 bases from J; junction bases left unmatched: 10. Germline V gene lookup returns CDR1 SEHNR and CDR2 FQNEAQ (reference sequence). The variable domain in full, with the rest retrieved from reference TRBV7-9 and TRBJ2-1, is DTGVSQNPRHKITKRGQNVTFRCDPISEHNRLYWYRQTLGQGPEFLTYFQNEAQLEKSRLLSDRFSAERPKGSFSTLEIQRTEQGDSAMYLCASSSPGLAGGREEQFFGPGTRLTVL.